These 19 T cell receptor beta chains were sequenced from one sample in a study of shared T cell receptors in the human thymus. This table comes from immunoSEQ multiplex PCR, and its TCRdb copy is limited to in-frame clones, with some not included. The data contain around 340,000 clones, more than 85% of them singletons. Input material: thymocytes. The source is a human donor.

The V gene is TRBV4-1, the J gene TRBJ2-3; the match to TRBD2 covers 9 bases. Germline-derived CDR1 and CDR2 are MGHRA and YSYEKL. V lost 1 base to trimming and J lost 5 bases; unmatched junction nucleotides: 4. The CDR3 extends over 15 amino acids. CDR3 DNA sequence: TGCGCCAGCAGCCAAGGGCGAGCGGGAGGAGATACGCAGTATTTT. Protein product: CASSQGRAGGDTQYF.

V usage is TRBV30 and J usage is TRBJ2-7; 7 bases are a match to TRBD2. In germline, CDR1 is GTSNPN, CDR2 SVGIG (reference sequence). Trimming removed 4 bases from V and 4 bases from J; junction bases left unmatched: 10. This CDR3 is built from 14 residues. In DNA form, the CDR3 reads TGTGCCTGGAAAGGTCGGGACTACCCTTACGAGCAGTACTTC. Protein product: CAWKGRDYPYEQYF.

Only one count was recorded for this clone. The gene calls are TRBV7-9 and TRBJ2-7; D not certain. V lost 1 base, J lost 5 bases, and 15 bases lay in between. The germline V gene encodes CDR1 SEHNR and CDR2 FQNEAQ (reference sequence). This CDR3 has 15 amino acids. CDR3 protein: CASSLVLVRPDEQYF. CDR3 DNA: TGTGCCAGCAGCTTAGTATTGGTCCGACCCGACGAGCAGTACTTC.

The CDR3 here is CASSAGQGGHEQFF. CDR3 bases: TGTGCCAGCAGCGCGGGACAGGGGGGGCATGAGCAGTTCTTC. The chain has TRBV11-2 and TRBJ2-1; 11 positions match TRBD1. The CDR3 is 14 amino acids. The germline CDR1 and CDR2 sequences are SGHAT and FQNNGV. Trimming took 5 bases from V and 8 from J; bases not matched to a gene: 5.

This clone has a handful of counts. The chain employs TRBV27 and TRBJ2-2; tentative D call: TRBD1 (7 bases). V lost 5 bases and J lost 8, with 15 bases in between. Per germline, CDR1 MNHEY and CDR2 SMNVEV (reference sequence). The CDR3 has 14 residues. The CDR3, as DNA: TGTGCCAGCAGTAAGCCAGGGGGGAAAGGGGAGCTGTTTTTT. It yields the protein CASSKPGGKGELFF.

V is TRBV11-2 and J is TRBJ1-4, with TRBD1 identical over 10 bases. The CDR3 extends over 16 amino acids. V trimming: 4 bases; J trimming: 6 bases; junction bases outside the gene matches: 8. Germline CDR1 reads SGHAT; CDR2 reads FQNNGV. CDR3 loop: CASSSPPGTGDEKLFF. CDR3 bases: TGTGCCAGCAGCTCCCCCCCCGGGACAGGGGATGAAAAACTGTTTTTT.

The gene calls are TRBV5-6 and TRBJ2-1; no reliable D call. V was trimmed by 4 bases and J by 0 bases, leaving 14 bases between them. Looked up from germline, CDR1 is SGHDT and CDR2 is YYEEEE. The length of the CDR3 is 16 residues. This chain's CDR3 is CASSRSAPSSYNEQFF. In nucleotides, the CDR3 is TGTGCCAGCAGCCGCTCGGCGCCGAGCTCCTACAATGAGCAGTTCTTC.

V gene TRBV28 combines with J gene TRBJ2-1; 8 nucleotides line up with TRBD2. The trim removed 5 bases at V and 4 bases at J, leaving 7 bases unmatched. The germline gives CDR1 MDHEN, CDR2 SYDVKM. The CDR3 spans 15 residues. CDR3 bases: TGTGCCAGCAGTAGGGCTAGCGGGTATTACAATGAGCAGTTCTTC. Residues: CASSRASGYYNEQFF.

This chain uses TRBV27 with TRBJ2-7, with 7 nucleotides matching TRBD1. The ends lost 8 bases at V and 5 bases at J; junction bases unmatched: 12. Germline assignment: CDR1 MNHEY and CDR2 SMNVEV (reference sequence). The CDR3 is 14 residues long. The CDR3 spells CASGPQGVVNEQYF. The CDR3 DNA follows: TGTGCCAGCGGTCCTCAGGGGGTGGTCAACGAGCAGTACTTC.

The rearrangement links TRBV19 to TRBJ2-3; 7 bases line up with TRBD2. CDR1 and CDR2 from the germline V gene are LNHDA and SQIVND (reference sequence). The J segment lost 3 bases and the V segment lost 7 bases, leaving 7 bases of the junction unmatched. The CDR3 length is 14 residues. CDR3 residues: CASKVGGRTDTQYF. In DNA, the CDR3 is TGTGCCAGTAAAGTGGGAGGGAGGACAGATACGCAGTATTTT.

V gene TRBV7-9 combines with J gene TRBJ1-1; D gene ambiguous. Trimming removed 4 bases from V and 5 bases from J, with 14 bases in between. The CDR3 spans 14 residues. Germline CDR1 and CDR2: SEHNR and FQNEAQ (reference sequence). CDR3 sequence reads: CASSSGRARTEAFF. In DNA, the CDR3 is TGTGCCAGCAGCTCCGGACGTGCTCGGACTGAAGCTTTCTTT.

The rearrangement links TRBV11-2 to TRBJ2-7; 13 nucleotides align to TRBD2. This CDR3 comprises 14 residues. V trimming: 6 bases; J trimming: 1 base; junction bases outside the gene matches: 0. Per germline, CDR1 SGHAT and CDR2 FQNNGV. The CDR3 region is CASRGLAGSYEQYF. Here the CDR3 DNA reads TGTGCCAGCAGGGGACTAGCGGGATCCTACGAGCAGTACTTC.

This clone came up once. This chain uses TRBV28 with TRBJ2-3; 10 bases agree with TRBD1. Germline trimming cut 6 bases from V and 0 bases from J; bases unmatched to any gene: 15. Germline V gene lookup returns CDR1 MDHEN and CDR2 SYDVKM. The CDR3 is 19 amino acids. CDR3 DNA: TGTGCCAGCAGCCCTCCCCGGACAGGGGGAATAAAGAGCACAGATACGCAGTATTTT. Protein: CASSPPRTGGIKSTDTQYF.

This chain links TRBV5-1 with TRBJ2-7, with D possibly matching TRBD1 (5 bases). Trimming cost V 4 bases and J 3 bases, with 17 bases left between them. The CDR3 is made up of 15 amino acids. Looked up from germline, CDR1 is SGHRS and CDR2 is YFSETQ. DNA of the CDR3: TGCGCCAGCAGCCCTCAGGGTGTCTGGGGCTACGAGCAGTACTTC. Amino acid sequence: CASSPQGVWGYEQYF.

The chain couples TRBV9 to TRBJ2-7; maybe TRBD1 (5 bases). The CDR3 is 15 residues long. CDR1 and CDR2 from the germline V gene are SGDLS and YYNGEE. Trimming took off 0 bases at V and 3 bases at J, with 13 bases between the two ends. This chain's CDR3 is CASSVVGDRHYEQYF. The CDR3 nucleotides read TGTGCCAGCAGCGTAGTGGGTGACAGACACTACGAGCAGTACTTC.

This clone has a handful of counts. CDR3 sequence reads: CASSDSRQVNTEAFF. As DNA, the CDR3 is TGTGCCAGCAGTGACTCGAGGCAGGTGAACACTGAAGCTTTCTTT. The chain carries TRBV6-4 and TRBJ1-1; D not resolved. The germline V gene has CDR1 MRHNA and CDR2 SNTAGT. The V end was cut by 0 bases, the J end by 0 bases, with 8 bases between. This CDR3 has 15 amino acids.

The gene calls are TRBV18 and TRBJ2-3; weak D call: TRBD1 (6 bases). Trimming removed 0 bases at V and 5 bases at J, with 6 bases between. This CDR3 has 13 amino acids. Germline CDR1 reads KGHSH; CDR2 reads LQKENI. The CDR3 bases are TGTGCCAGCTCACCACCACAGGGAGATACGCAGTATTTT. It translates to CASSPPQGDTQYF. The variable domain in full, completed from reference TRBV18 and TRBJ2-3, reads NAGVMQNPRHLVRRRGQEARLRCSPMKGHSHVYWYRQLPEEGLKFMVYLQKENIIDESGMPKERFSAEFPKEGPSILRIQQVVRGDSAAYFCASSPPQGDTQYFGPGTRLTVL.

The genes are TRBV25-1 and TRBJ2-7; TRBD2 matches 9 bases. The CDR3 has 16 residues. V lost 2 bases to trimming and J lost 3 bases; unmatched junction nucleotides: 8. Germline V gene lookup returns CDR1 MGHDK and CDR2 SYGVNS. CDR3 DNA sequence: TGTGCCAGCAGTGAACGCCGCGGGGGGGAGTTCTACGAGCAGTACTTC. Translated: CASSERRGGEFYEQYF.

This chain links TRBV7-2 with TRBJ2-2; tentatively, D is TRBD1 (5 bases). V gave up 2 bases and J gave up 4 bases, with 14 bases separating them. From germline, CDR1 is SGHTA and CDR2 FQGNSA. The CDR3 is 16 amino acids. The CDR3 coding sequence is TGTGCCAGCAGCTTACGGCGAGCAAGGGGCACCGGGGAGCTGTTTTTT. Its translation is CASSLRRARGTGELFF. Based on the CDR3 plus reference TRBV7-2 and TRBJ2-2, the full variable domain is GAGVSQSPSNKVTEKGKDVELRCDPISGHTALYWYRQSLGQGLEFLIYFQGNSAPDKSGLPSDRFSAERTGGSVSTLTIQRTQQEDSAVYLCASSLRRARGTGELFFGEGSRLTVL.